This T cell receptor (beta chain) was sequenced in a study of T cell repertoires in cytomegalovirus infection (dated by TCRdb to between 2019 and 2020). For the study in its entirety: Donor HLA type was relevant to the analysis, because carriage of CMV infection together with the matching HLA type was indicated by public TCR beta signatures.

Sequencing took place on an Illumina HiSeq 1500. In-frame beta chains were kept once TCRdb had trimmed the public reads at Q25 with fastp and called clones with MiXCR. Rows matching on CDR3 protein sequence are summarized as one entry with the most common DNA and genes. The sample table holds approximately 260,000 distinct CDR3 sequences, of which 15% to 20% were seen once. The ten top clones hold more than 45% of the sample. Study-wide conclusions, independent of this receptor: In the ex vivo response, HLA-C-restricted CMV-specific TCR beta clonotypes were dominant, and in two of eight donors the single most frequent clonotype came from this HLA-C-restricted group. In both this cohort and an independent roughly 350-donor cohort, the cumulative frequency of public TCR beta family members distinguished carriers of CMV infection plus the relevant HLA type.

With respect to this clonotype: This receptor's antigen is unknown. The record has no base qualities; no much larger clone is one base away.

V and J lose 8 bases and 1 base, and a span of 15 bases separates them. From the cysteine up to the phenylalanine, the CDR3 has a length of 15 residues. The retained sequence is limited to the CDR3, 45 bases, with the frame set at the first base. Per the germline V gene, SGHVS is the CDR1 and FNYEAQ is the CDR2. Material for sequencing was CD8+ T cells from PBMCs. This TCR was sampled from a human donor in good health (CMV status not recorded). Some clones in this sample may be carry-over from other donors' samples. The sequence joins TRBV7-6 to TRBJ2-1; possibly the D gene is TRBD1, per 6 matching bases. The CDR3 region has the sequence CASPTGKSSYNEQFF. The DNA sequence is as follows: TGTGCCAGCCCCACAGGGAAATCATCCTACAATGAGCAGTTCTTC.